This TCR beta chain stems from a study of blood T cell repertoires in COVID-19. Turning to the study itself: Samples of COVID-19 (acute and convalescent) were obtained from the United States, Italy and Spain. From T cells, B-cell-depleted T cells, or PBMCs came the material, which was cDNA or gDNA.

This CDR3 has 12 amino acids. Trimming took 4 bases from V and 7 from J, leaving 9 bases between them. CDR1 is LGHDT and CDR2 is YNNKEL in the germline V gene (reference sequence). Original data processing: Amplification from reference gene primers served as the basis for estimated nucleated cell counts. TCRdb keeps only in-frame clones here, not all; method: immunoSEQ multiplex PCR. The DNA was the basis for D and trimming; V, J and clone size are from that table. This sample has 75,000 to 100,000 clones, with 75% to 90% found just once. This clonotype originated in a woman of 80 years or more with acute or convalescent COVID-19. The sequenced material came from peripheral blood. The V gene is TRBV3-1 (or the pseudogene TRBV3-2), the J gene TRBJ2-3; D unclear. The DNA for the CDR3 is TGTGCCAGCAGCCCCAGCGCGAATACGCAGTATTTT. It translates to CASSPSANTQYF.